Given below is one T cell receptor (beta chain) in context. Its specificity is not known. V was trimmed by 2 bases and J by 0 bases, leaving 17 bases between them. Germline CDR1 and CDR2: MDHEN and SYDVKM. The CDR3 has 18 amino acids. The source of the sample is a study of shared clonotypes between healthy human individuals. Overall study context: Donors were a couple of women and a few men aged 18 to 49.

Notes on the study in general: Though the depth was large, rarefaction showed that sorted-subset sequencing was incomplete.

Produced via immunoSEQ multiplex PCR; TCRdb's table is partial and in-frame only. The sample lists about a million clones, about 80% seen once, with 0.7% to 0.95% in the top ten. This rearrangement joins TRBV28 to TRBJ2-1; D is possibly TRBD2 (6 bases). This sequence originates from a man between 18 and 29 years old in good health. Some clones in this sample may be carry-over from other donors' samples. Sequenced: memory CD4+ T cells from PBMCs. As to subset: CD45RA-negative fraction. CDR3 sequence (DNA): TGTGCCAGCAGTTTAGCCCCACTAGCCCTCCGCTCCTACAATGAGCAGTTCTTC. Translated: CASSLAPLALRSYNEQFF.